The 27 T cell receptor beta chains presented below share a single source sample, sequenced in a study of regulatory T cells in long-lasting Graves disease. As for time point: newly diagnosed GD, antithyroid drugs for less than 3 months. The authors made the TCR library using RNA they extracted from PBMCs. Building of the TCR beta libraries involved iRepertoire HTBI primers and Arm-PCR of CDR3 regions. MiXCR was run by TCRdb on the multiplex PCR reads, yielding one entry per CDR3 protein. The sample lists about 560,000 distinct CDR3 sequences, around 16% occurring once. These data are also associated with another study on T cells in Graves' hyperthyroidism and ophthalmopathy.

The specimen was peripheral blood mononuclear cells (PBMCs), collected at new diagnosis, from a patient treated with antithyroid drugs. Receptor source: a man aged 18 to 35 with Graves disease.

The rearrangement links TRBV6-5 to TRBJ1-2; perhaps TRBD1 as D (6 bases). V lost 4 bases to trimming and J lost 5 bases, with 23 bases between them. The CDR3 covers 17 residues. CDR1 and CDR2 from the germline V gene are MNHEY and SVGAGI. For the CDR3, the DNA is TGTGCCAGCAGTTTAGGGGGTGGCAGGGGCTTTTCATATGGCTACACCTTC. Translated: CASSLGGGRGFSYGYTF.

The table lists this clonotype with many counts. J is TRBJ2-7 and V is TRBV12-3 or TRBV12-4; 7 bases map to TRBD1. Trimming removed 5 bases from V and 6 bases from J; junction bases left unmatched: 7. This CDR3 has 13 residues. CDR3 amino acids: CASSLQGFAEQYF. In DNA, the CDR3 is TGTGCCAGCAGTCTACAGGGGTTTGCCGAGCAGTACTTC.

The chain couples TRBV20-1 to TRBJ1-1; no clear D gene. The germline CDR1 and CDR2 sequences are DFQATT and SNEGSKA (reference sequence). CDR3 size: 14 residues. Trimming took 2 bases from V and 6 from J, leaving 16 bases between them. This CDR3 reads CSARIPAASAEAFF. DNA for the CDR3: TGCAGTGCTAGAATCCCGGCGGCCAGTGCTGAAGCTTTCTTT.

The V and J genes are TRBV6-5 and TRBJ1-6; possible D gene TRBD1, 6 bases. Germline V CDR1 and CDR2: MNHEY, SVGAGI. This CDR3 region has 15 residues. V was cut by 0 bases and J by 10 bases, with 13 bases left in between. CDR3 loop: CASSYSTGFGSPLHF. CDR3 nucleotides: TGTGCCAGCAGTTACTCCACAGGGTTTGGGTCACCCCTCCACTTT.

In its sample, this clonotype was seen a few times. V and J are TRBV29-1 and TRBJ1-2; D remains ambiguous. V was cut by 8 bases and J by 4 bases, with 8 bases left in between. Germline V gives CDR1 SQVTM, CDR2 ANQGSEA. The CDR3 is 10 amino acids. The CDR3 sequence is CSPRFYGYTF. The CDR3 coding sequence is TGCAGCCCCCGGTTCTATGGCTACACCTTC.

This clonotype has a count of ten or more. The rearrangement joins TRBV20-1 to TRBJ1-1; D is ambiguous. The CDR3 is made up of 13 amino acids. Germline V CDR1 and CDR2: DFQATT, SNEGSKA (reference sequence). V lost 5 bases and J lost 5, with 15 bases in between. CDR3 residues: CSALGDFGTEAFF. The DNA of the CDR3 is TGCAGTGCTTTAGGAGACTTTGGTACTGAAGCTTTCTTT.

The chain is built from TRBV4-2 and TRBJ2-2, with D hard to call. The CDR3 covers 13 residues. Germline-derived CDR1 and CDR2 are LGHNA and YNFKEQ. Trimming took 5 bases from V and 4 from J, leaving 8 bases between them. The CDR3 nucleotides are TGTGCCAGCAGCACCTCAGTCACCGGGGAGCTGTTTTTT. Residues: CASSTSVTGELFF.

A few counts support this clonotype. This sequence joins TRBV29-1 and TRBJ2-1, with TRBD2 matching 7 bases. J lost 4 bases, V lost 3 bases, and 6 bases had no gene match. Germline CDR1 SQVTM, CDR2 ANQGSEA. The CDR3 is 14 residues long. The DNA for the CDR3 is TGCAGCGTTGATGGGGGAGGGCTTTACAATGAGCAGTTCTTC. Its protein is CSVDGGGLYNEQFF.

The chain links TRBV5-1 to TRBJ2-4; D remains unclear. V was pared by 0 bases and J by 6 bases, with 13 bases between. CDR1 is SGHRS, CDR2 YFSETQ, per germline. The CDR3 runs to 15 residues. The CDR3 region has the DNA TGCGCCAGCAGCTTGGTCCCCGGAGTAGGAAACATTCAGTACTTC. Encoded protein: CASSLVPGVGNIQYF.

This clonotype was seen only a few times. The genes are TRBV5-1 and TRBJ2-3; no clear D. The CDR3 is 16 residues long. Germline-derived CDR1 and CDR2 are SGHRS and YFSETQ. Trimming took off 1 base at V and 0 bases at J, with 12 bases between the two ends. The CDR3 nucleotides read TGCGCCAGCAGCTTGTGGATCGGCTCTAGCACAGATACGCAGTATTTT. Protein: CASSLWIGSSTDTQYF.

The rearrangement links TRBV29-1 to TRBJ2-1, with D unresolved. Looked up from germline, CDR1 is SQVTM and CDR2 is ANQGSEA. This CDR3 has 15 residues. V lost 0 bases and J lost 4, with 13 bases in between. This CDR3 is CSVEDRVLLYNEQFF. CDR3 coding DNA: TGCAGCGTTGAAGATCGAGTTCTCCTGTACAATGAGCAGTTCTTC.

This chain connects TRBV6-2 or TRBV6-3 to TRBJ2-5; 8 bases align to TRBD1. Germline loops: CDR1 MNHEY, CDR2 SVGEGT. CDR3 length: 13 amino acids. V shed 6 bases, J shed 5 bases, and the junction held 5 bases outside the gene matches. CDR3 amino acids: CASSTGGWETQYF. DNA for the CDR3: TGTGCCAGCAGCACAGGGGGTTGGGAGACCCAGTACTTC.

This chain uses TRBV20-1 with TRBJ2-4, with D possibly being TRBD2 (5 bases). V was shortened by 4 bases and J by 8 bases, with 9 bases between the two germline ends. CDR3 size: 11 residues. Germline-derived CDR1 and CDR2 are DFQATT and SNEGSKA (reference sequence). CDR3 bases: TGCAGTGCTACCGGGGAACACATTCAGTACTTC. This encodes CSATGEHIQYF.

The rearrangement links TRBV15 to TRBJ1-2; the match to TRBD1 covers 7 bases. Germline assignment: CDR1 LNHNV and CDR2 YYDKDF (reference sequence). The CDR3 is 15 amino acids. V lost 5 bases to trimming and J lost 1 base; unmatched junction nucleotides: 7. This CDR3 reads CATSENRGGNYGYTF. The CDR3 coding sequence is TGTGCCACCAGCGAAAACAGGGGTGGTAACTATGGCTACACCTTC.

Written as DNA, the CDR3 is TGTGCCCCTCGCGATAGCGGGAGGGCCGGCACAGATACGCAGTATTTT. Amino acid sequence: CAPRDSGRAGTDTQYF. The genes are TRBV6-2 or TRBV6-3 and TRBJ2-3; TRBD2 matches 11 bases. The CDR3 is 16 residues long. In germline, CDR1 is MNHEY, CDR2 SVGEGT. Trimming took 11 bases from V and 1 from J; bases not matched to a gene: 11.

With regard to this clonotype: A much larger clone lies one base from this, so it may be a read error. This CDR3 is missing its conserved last phenylalanine or tryptophan, likely due to a read error. The V call is TRBV2, the J call TRBJ2-2, with 10 bases identical to TRBD2. The CDR3 contains 18 residues. CDR1 SNHLY and CDR2 FYNNEI come from the germline V gene. Trimming cost V 2 bases and J 0 bases; bases outside gene matches: 6. The CDR3 nucleotides read TGTGCCAGCAGTGAACCGACTAGCGGGCGAGCGAACACCGGGGAGCTGTTTTCT. This sequence encodes CASSEPTSGRANTGELFS.

The chain uses TRBV20-1 and TRBJ2-7; 9 nucleotides line up with TRBD2. There are 12 residues in the CDR3. Germline CDR1 and CDR2: DFQATT and SNEGSKA (reference sequence). The chain's CDR3 is CMGLAYSYEQYF. CDR3 coding DNA: TGCATGGGACTAGCCTACTCCTACGAGCAGTACTTC.

This clonotype came up a few times. This chain links TRBV7-3 with TRBJ2-2, with 8 bases fitting TRBD2. Trimming cost V 0 bases and J 4 bases; bases outside gene matches: 7. Germline lookup yields CDR1 SGHTA and CDR2 FQGTGA. This CDR3 region has 17 residues. The CDR3 region is CASSLTGATSATGELFF. The CDR3, as DNA: TGTGCCAGCAGCTTAACGGGGGCGACTAGCGCCACCGGGGAGCTGTTTTTT.

Points on this clonotype: The germline gene is not matched at one end of the junction; a read error may be the cause. The gene calls are TRBV28 and TRBJ1-5, with 10 bases that match TRBD1. CDR1 is MDHEN, CDR2 SYDVKM, per germline. This CDR3 has 14 residues. CDR3 protein: CAGSRQGANQPQHF. In DNA form, the CDR3 reads TGTGCCGGCAGTCGACAGGGGGCTAATCAGCCCCAGCATTTT. Complete variable domain (other parts from reference TRBV28 and TRBJ1-5): DVKVTQSSRYLVKRTGEKVFLECVQDMDHENMFWYRQDPGLGLRLIYFSYDVKMKEKGDIPEGYSVSREKKERFSLILESASTNQTSMYLCAGSRQGANQPQHFGDGTRLSIL.

This clonotype was seen once. Just one base apart from a much larger clone, this may be a read error. The V call is TRBV27, the J call TRBJ1-2; no definite D call. Germline-derived CDR1 and CDR2 are MNHEY and SMNVEV (reference sequence). The CDR3 sequence is 14 residues long. The DNA of the CDR3 is TGTGCCATCAGTCGGAGTTGGGCTAACTATGGCTACACCTTC. Protein sequence: CAISRSWANYGYTF.

In its sample, this clonotype was seen a few times. This chain uses TRBV20-1 with TRBJ1-1, with TRBD1 as a possible D gene (6 bases). Germline V lookup: CDR1 DFQATT, CDR2 SNEGSKA (reference sequence). This CDR3 is built from 16 residues. Trimming stripped 2 bases from V and 0 bases from J, with 16 bases between. The CDR3 loop is CSARTPLGTLNTEAFF. The CDR3, as DNA: TGCAGTGCTAGAACCCCCCTCGGGACATTGAACACTGAAGCTTTCTTT.

There are many counts of this clonotype. The chain has TRBV3-1 and TRBJ2-1; the match to TRBD2 covers 8 bases. The CDR3 totals 13 residues. The V and J ends lost 4 bases and 9 bases, in that order; junction bases with no gene match: 5. Germline V gene sequence: CDR1 LGHDT, CDR2 YNNKEL (reference sequence). The CDR3 loop is CASSPGLASEQFF. DNA of the CDR3: TGTGCCAGCAGCCCCGGACTAGCCAGTGAGCAGTTCTTC.

This chain uses TRBV19 with TRBJ2-7; D may be TRBD2 (5 bases). Germline values: CDR1 LNHDA, CDR2 SQIVND (reference sequence). CDR3 length equals 15 residues. V lost 7 bases and J lost 5, with 21 bases in between. The CDR3 nucleotides are TGTGCCAGTACCCCGGACTGGGGTGGTAACGACGAGCAGTACTTC. Its protein is CASTPDWGGNDEQYF.

This clonotype was picked up many times. This rearrangement joins TRBV5-1 to TRBJ2-3, with D possibly being TRBD2 (6 bases). Germline loops: CDR1 SGHRS, CDR2 YFSETQ. This CDR3 region has 17 residues. Trimming took 0 bases from V and 2 from J, leaving 16 bases between them. CDR3 loop: CASSLGGRSGYTDTQYF. The CDR3 DNA sequence: TGCGCCAGCAGCTTGGGGGGTCGGAGCGGGTACACAGATACGCAGTATTTT.

This clonotype was detected ten times or more. This chain joins TRBV7-2 and TRBJ2-7; the D is unclear. V gave up 3 bases and J gave up 3 bases, with 12 bases separating them. The CDR3 runs 14 residues. Germline V gives CDR1 SGHTA, CDR2 FQGNSA. CDR3 in amino acids: CASSFWGGGYEQYF. The CDR3 DNA follows: TGTGCCAGCAGCTTTTGGGGTGGTGGCTACGAGCAGTACTTC.

This clonotype was found many times. The rearrangement uses TRBV5-6 and TRBJ1-4, with TRBD1 matching over 8 bases. Germline V CDR1 and CDR2: SGHDT, YYEEEE. The V segment lost 6 bases and the J segment 13 bases; nucleotides outside the gene matches: 11. The CDR3 is 13 amino acids. CDR3 protein: CASTRQGPQRLFF. In nucleotides, the CDR3 is TGTGCCAGCACCCGACAGGGGCCTCAAAGACTGTTTTTT.

This clonotype has a handful of counts. The gene calls are TRBV12-3 or TRBV12-4 and TRBJ1-2; D is ambiguous. The CDR3 contains 15 residues. V was shortened by 6 bases and J by 0 bases, with 14 bases between the two germline ends. The CDR3 here is CASSYLFKPNYGYTF. CDR3 nucleotide sequence: TGTGCCAGCAGCTACCTATTCAAACCTAACTATGGCTACACCTTC.